This T cell receptor (beta chain) was sequenced in a study of T cells in Graves' hyperthyroidism and ophthalmopathy. On the study more broadly: Peripheral blood specimens were obtained at initial diagnosis, prior to any treatment.

This clonotype was seen ten or more times. There are 13 residues in the CDR3. CDR1 is DFQATT and CDR2 is SNEGSKA in the germline V gene (reference sequence). V shed 6 bases and J 6 bases; nucleotides not matched to a gene: 7. What was amplified from RNA transcripts were TCR beta CDR3 regions. First-round RT-PCR of the TCR CDR3 relied on the HTBI primer set. TCRdb fed the multiplex PCR reads into MiXCR, producing one record per CDR3 protein. The table includes 400,000 to 450,000 distinct CDR3 sequences, roughly 14% detected once. With duration under 3 months, ophthalmopathy was active: Clinical Activity Score at least 3, NOSPECS at least 4. Exclusion criteria comprised uncontrolled infection, other autoimmune disease, pregnancy or lactation.

The chain combines TRBV20-1 with TRBJ2-1; TRBD1 agrees at 8 bases. The sample was blood. This receptor was taken from a man between 18 and 29 years old with Graves' ophthalmopathy. In nucleotides, the CDR3 is TGCAGTGCCCGGACAGGGCTAGGCAATGAGCAGTTCTTC. Amino acid sequence: CSARTGLGNEQFF.